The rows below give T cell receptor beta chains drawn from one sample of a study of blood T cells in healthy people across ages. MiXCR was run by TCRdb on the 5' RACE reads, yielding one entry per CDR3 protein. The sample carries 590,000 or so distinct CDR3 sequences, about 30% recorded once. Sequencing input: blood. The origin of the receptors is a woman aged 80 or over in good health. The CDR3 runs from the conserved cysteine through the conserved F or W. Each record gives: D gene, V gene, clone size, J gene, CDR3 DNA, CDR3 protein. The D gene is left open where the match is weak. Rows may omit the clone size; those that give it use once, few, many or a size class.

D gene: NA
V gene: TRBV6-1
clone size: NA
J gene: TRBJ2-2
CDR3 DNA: TGTGCCAGCAGTGAAGTCAGGCAGGCCGGCACCGGGGAGCTGTTTTTT
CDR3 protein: CASSEVRQAGTGELFF

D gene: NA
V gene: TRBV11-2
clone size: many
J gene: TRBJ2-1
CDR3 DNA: TGTGCCAGCAGCCCACTCAGGGGGGGCATTAATAATGAGCAGTTCTTC
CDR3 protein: CASSPLRGGINNEQFF

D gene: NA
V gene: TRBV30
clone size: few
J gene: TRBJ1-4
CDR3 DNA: TGTGCCTGGAGTAGGGGGATAATTAATGAAAAACTGTTTTTT
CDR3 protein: CAWSRGIINEKLFF

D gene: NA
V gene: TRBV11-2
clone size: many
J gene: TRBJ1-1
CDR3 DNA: TGTGCCAGCCGACTCAGGGAGCGCACTGAAGCTTTCTTT
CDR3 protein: CASRLRERTEAFF

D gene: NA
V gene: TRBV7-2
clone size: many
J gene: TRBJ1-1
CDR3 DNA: TGTGCCAGCAGCTTAGGGATGGCGGGGGGAACTGAAGCTTTCTTT
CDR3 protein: CASSLGMAGGTEAFF

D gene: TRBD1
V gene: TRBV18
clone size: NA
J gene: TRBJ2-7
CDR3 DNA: TGTGCCAGCCCACCAACCAGGGACAGAAGACGTTACGAGCAGTACTTC
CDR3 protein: CASPPTRDRRRYEQYF

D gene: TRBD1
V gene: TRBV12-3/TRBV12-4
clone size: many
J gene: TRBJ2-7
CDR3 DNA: TGTGCCAGCAGTTTAGCGGGACAGATAAGCTACGAGCAGTACTTC
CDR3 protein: CASSLAGQISYEQYF

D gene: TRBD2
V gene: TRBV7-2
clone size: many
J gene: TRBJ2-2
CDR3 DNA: TGTGCCAGCAGCTTCCGTGGGGGCCTAGCGGGGGCTTCCGGGGAGCTGTTTTTT
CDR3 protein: CASSFRGGLAGASGELFF

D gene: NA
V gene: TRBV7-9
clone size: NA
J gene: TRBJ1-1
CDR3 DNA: TGTGCCAGCCCCTCGGGAGCCGGGGACGAAACTGAAGCTTTCTTT
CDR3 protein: CASPSGAGDETEAFF

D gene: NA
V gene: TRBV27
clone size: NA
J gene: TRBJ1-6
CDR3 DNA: TGTGCCAGCAGTTTACCAGGGTATGAGTCACCCCTCCACTTT
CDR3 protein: CASSLPGYESPLHF

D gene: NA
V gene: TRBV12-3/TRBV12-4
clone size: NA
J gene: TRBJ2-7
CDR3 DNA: TGTGCCAGCAGTTCTCGTATAGGCTCCTACGAGCAGTACTTC
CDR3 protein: CASSSRIGSYEQYF

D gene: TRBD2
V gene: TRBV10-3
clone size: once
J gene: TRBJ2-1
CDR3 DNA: TGTGCCTCTCGGACTAGCGGGAACGACAATGAGCAGTTCTTC
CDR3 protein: CASRTSGNDNEQFF

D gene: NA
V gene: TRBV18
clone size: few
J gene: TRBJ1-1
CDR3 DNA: TGTGCCAGCTCACCACTTTTGGGGGGGCATCGAACTGAAGCTTTCTTT
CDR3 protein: CASSPLLGGHRTEAFF

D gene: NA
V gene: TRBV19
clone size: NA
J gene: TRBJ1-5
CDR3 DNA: TGTGCCAGTAGCGACAGGTTAGATAATAGCAATCAGCCCCAGCATTTT
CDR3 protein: CASSDRLDNSNQPQHF

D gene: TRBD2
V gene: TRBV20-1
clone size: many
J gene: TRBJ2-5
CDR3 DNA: TGCAGTGCGGAGACGATAACTAGCGGGGAGACCCAGTACTTC
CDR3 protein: CSAETITSGETQYF

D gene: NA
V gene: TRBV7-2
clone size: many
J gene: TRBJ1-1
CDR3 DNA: TGTGCCAGCATTCTCTATCACTCGGGACAATCGAACACTGAAGCTTTCTTT
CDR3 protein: CASILYHSGQSNTEAFF

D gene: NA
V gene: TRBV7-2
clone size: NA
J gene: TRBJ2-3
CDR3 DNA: TGTGCCAGCAGCTTAGGGGACGTCAACACAGATACGCAGTATTTT
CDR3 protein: CASSLGDVNTDTQYF

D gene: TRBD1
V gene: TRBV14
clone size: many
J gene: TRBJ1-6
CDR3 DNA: TGTGCCAGCAGCCAAGATCTGACAGGGCAATCACCCCTCCACTTT
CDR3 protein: CASSQDLTGQSPLHF

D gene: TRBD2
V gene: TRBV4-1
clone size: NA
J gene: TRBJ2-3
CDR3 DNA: TGCGCCAGCGGCCGGCCCCCGGGGGGGGGGCCAGATACGCAGTATTTT
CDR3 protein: CASGRPPGGGPDTQYF

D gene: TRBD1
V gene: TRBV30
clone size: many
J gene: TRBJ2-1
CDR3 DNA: TGTGCCTGGAGTCCCCCTCGGGACAGAGTAAATGAGCAGTTCTTC
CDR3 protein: CAWSPPRDRVNEQFF

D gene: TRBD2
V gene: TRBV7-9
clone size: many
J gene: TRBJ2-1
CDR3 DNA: TGTGCCAGCAGCCCCGGGGGGATCGGTGAGCAGTTCTTC
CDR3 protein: CASSPGGIGEQFF

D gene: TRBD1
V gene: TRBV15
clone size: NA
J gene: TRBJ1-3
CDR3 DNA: TGTGCCACTAGCAGGGGGAGTTCTGGAAACACCATATATTTT
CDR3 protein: CATSRGSSGNTIYF

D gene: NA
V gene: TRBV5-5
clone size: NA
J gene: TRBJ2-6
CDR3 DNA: TGTGCCAGCAGCGGTCGTGGTACTGGGGCCAACGTCCTGACTTTC
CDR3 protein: CASSGRGTGANVLTF

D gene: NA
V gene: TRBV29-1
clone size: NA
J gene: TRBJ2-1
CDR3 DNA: TGCAGCGTTCCTCCCTTGAGGGGGGCGGGGGATGAGCAGTTCTTC
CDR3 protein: CSVPPLRGAGDEQFF

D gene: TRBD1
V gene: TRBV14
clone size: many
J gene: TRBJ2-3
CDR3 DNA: TGTGCCAGCAGCCAAGGTCCCCTCAGGGGGAGCACAGATACGCAGTATTTT
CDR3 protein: CASSQGPLRGSTDTQYF

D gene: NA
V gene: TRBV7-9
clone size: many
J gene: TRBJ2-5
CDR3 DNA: TGTGCCAGCCAACGACGTCCCGGCCCACAAGAGACCCAGTACTTC
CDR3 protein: CASQRRPGPQETQYF

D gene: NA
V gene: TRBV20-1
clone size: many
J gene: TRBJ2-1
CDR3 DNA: TGCAGTGCTAGAGTCCGAAGCTCCTACAATGAGCAGTTCTTC
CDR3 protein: CSARVRSSYNEQFF

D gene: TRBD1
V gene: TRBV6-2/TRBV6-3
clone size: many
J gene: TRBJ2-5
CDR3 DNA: TGTGCCAGCACAAAACAGGGGAAAGAGACCCAGTACTTC
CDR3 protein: CASTKQGKETQYF

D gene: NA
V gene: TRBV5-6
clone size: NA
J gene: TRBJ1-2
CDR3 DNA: TGTGCCAGCAGCTGGTCTCCAGGGTCGTTCTATGGCTACACCTTC
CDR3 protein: CASSWSPGSFYGYTF

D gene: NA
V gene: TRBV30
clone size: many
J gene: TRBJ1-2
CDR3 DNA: TGTGCCTGGAGTGCAGACAGCTATGGCTACACCTTC
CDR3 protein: CAWSADSYGYTF

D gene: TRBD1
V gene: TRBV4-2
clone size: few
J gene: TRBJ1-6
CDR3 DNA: TGTGCCAGCAGCCAAGGACAGGGGGCCACCTATAATTCACCCCTCCACTTT
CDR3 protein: CASSQGQGATYNSPLHF

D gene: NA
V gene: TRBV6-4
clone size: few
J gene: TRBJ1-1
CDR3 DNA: TGTGCCAGCAGTGAAACAAGGACGGCTGAAGCTTTCTTT
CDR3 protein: CASSETRTAEAFF

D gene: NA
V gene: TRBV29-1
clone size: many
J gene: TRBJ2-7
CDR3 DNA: TGCAGCGTTGAAGGAACCTTCTACGAGCAGTACTTC
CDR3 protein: CSVEGTFYEQYF

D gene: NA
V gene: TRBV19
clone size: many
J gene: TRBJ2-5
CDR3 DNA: TGTGCCAGTAGTAGCAGGGGCGCACCCCAAGAGACCCAGTACTTC
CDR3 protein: CASSSRGAPQETQYF

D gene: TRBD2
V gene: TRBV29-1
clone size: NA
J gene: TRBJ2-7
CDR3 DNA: TGCAGCGGGGAGGGGACTAGCGGGGGGAGCTCCTACAATGGGCAGTACTTC
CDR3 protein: CSGEGTSGGSSYNGQYF

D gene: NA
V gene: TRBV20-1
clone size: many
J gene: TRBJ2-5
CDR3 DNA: TGCAGTGCTATGACAGGTGGCGGGGAGACCCAGTACTTC
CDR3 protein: CSAMTGGGETQYF

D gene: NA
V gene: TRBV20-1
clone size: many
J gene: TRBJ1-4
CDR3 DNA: TGCAGTGCTAGAGATACCAGGGGCGGTGAAAAACTGTTTTTT
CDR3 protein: CSARDTRGGEKLFF

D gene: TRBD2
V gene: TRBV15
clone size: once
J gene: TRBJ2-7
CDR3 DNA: TGTGCCACCAGCAGAGGGCCTAGCGGGAGTTCCGAGCAGTACTTC
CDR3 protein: CATSRGPSGSSEQYF

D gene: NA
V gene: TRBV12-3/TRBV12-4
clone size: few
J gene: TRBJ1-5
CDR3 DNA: TGTGCCAGCAGTTTAGCACAGACTCAAAATCAGCCCCAGCATTTT
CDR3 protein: CASSLAQTQNQPQHF

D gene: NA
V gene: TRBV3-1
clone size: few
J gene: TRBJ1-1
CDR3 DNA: TGTGCCAGCAGCCCTGTTAGGGGCCACGGTGAAGCTTTCTTT
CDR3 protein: CASSPVRGHGEAFF

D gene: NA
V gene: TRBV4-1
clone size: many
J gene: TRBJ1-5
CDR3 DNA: TGCGCCAGCAGCCAAGTACAGGGCCAGGAGCCCCAGCATTTT
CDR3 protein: CASSQVQGQEPQHF

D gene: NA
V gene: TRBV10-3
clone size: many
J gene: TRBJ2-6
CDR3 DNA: TGTGCCATCAGTGAGTCGATTCCCGGGGCCAACGTCCTGACTTTC
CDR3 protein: CAISESIPGANVLTF

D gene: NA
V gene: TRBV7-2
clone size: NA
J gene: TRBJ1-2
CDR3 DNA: TGTGCCAGCAGCTTAGGAGCAGGAACTAACTATGGCTACACCTTC
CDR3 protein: CASSLGAGTNYGYTF

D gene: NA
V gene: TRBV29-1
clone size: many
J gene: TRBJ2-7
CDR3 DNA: TGCAGCGTCGGACCTACCGGGACGGACCTGCCATACGAGCAGTACTTC
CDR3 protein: CSVGPTGTDLPYEQYF

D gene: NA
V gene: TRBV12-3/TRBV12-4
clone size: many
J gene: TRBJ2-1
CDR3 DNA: TGTGCCAGCAGTTTAGTTGGGGATGAGCAGTTCTTC
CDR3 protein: CASSLVGDEQFF

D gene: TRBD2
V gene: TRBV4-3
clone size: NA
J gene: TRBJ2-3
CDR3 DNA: TGCGCCAGCAGCCAGCCGACTAGCGGGGAGCATCAATGGGGAGGGAGCACAGATACGCAGTATTTT
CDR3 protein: CASSQPTSGEHQWGGSTDTQYF

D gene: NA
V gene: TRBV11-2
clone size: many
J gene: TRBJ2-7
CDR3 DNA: TGTGCCAGCAGCCGGGCCAGACTTACCGCCTACGAGCAGTACTTC
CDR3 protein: CASSRARLTAYEQYF

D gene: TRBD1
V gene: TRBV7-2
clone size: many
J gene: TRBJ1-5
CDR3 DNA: TGTGCCAGCAGTCCGCTGGGACAGGGGAATCAGCCCCAGCATTTT
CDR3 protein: CASSPLGQGNQPQHF

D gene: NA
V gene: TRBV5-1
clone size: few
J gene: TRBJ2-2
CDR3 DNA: TGCGCCAGCAGCTTGTCCAGGGTTGAGAACACCGGGGAGCTGTTTTTT
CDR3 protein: CASSLSRVENTGELFF

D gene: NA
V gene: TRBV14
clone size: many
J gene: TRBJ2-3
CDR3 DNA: TGTGCCAGCGCTCGCACAGATACGCAGTATTTT
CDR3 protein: CASARTDTQYF

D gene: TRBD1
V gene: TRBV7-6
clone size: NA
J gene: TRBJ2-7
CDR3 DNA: TGTGCCAGCAGCTTCCAGGGGGATGGTTTCAATGAGCAGTACTTC
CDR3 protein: CASSFQGDGFNEQYF

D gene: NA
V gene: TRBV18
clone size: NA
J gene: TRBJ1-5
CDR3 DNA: TGTGCCAGCTCACCGGATGGGGGCCAGCCCCAGCATTTT
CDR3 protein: CASSPDGGQPQHF